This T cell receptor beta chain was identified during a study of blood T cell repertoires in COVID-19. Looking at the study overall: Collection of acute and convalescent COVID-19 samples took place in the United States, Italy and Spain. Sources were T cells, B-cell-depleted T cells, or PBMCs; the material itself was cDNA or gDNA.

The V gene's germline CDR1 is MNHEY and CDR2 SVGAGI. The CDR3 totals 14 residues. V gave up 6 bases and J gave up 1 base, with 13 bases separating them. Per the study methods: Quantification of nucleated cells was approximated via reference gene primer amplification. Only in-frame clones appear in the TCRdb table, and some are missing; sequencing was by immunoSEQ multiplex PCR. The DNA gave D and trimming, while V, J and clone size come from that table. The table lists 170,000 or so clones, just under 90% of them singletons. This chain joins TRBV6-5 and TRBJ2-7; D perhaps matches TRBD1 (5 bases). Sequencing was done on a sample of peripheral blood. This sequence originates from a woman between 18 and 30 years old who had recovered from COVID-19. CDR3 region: CASRPDPGSYEQYF. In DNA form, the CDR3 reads TGTGCCAGCAGACCCGACCCAGGGTCCTACGAGCAGTACTTC.